A single sample is the source of the 24 T cell receptor beta chains below, sequenced in a study of radiotherapy plus CTLA-4 blockade in lung cancer listed by TCRdb under 2018. The protocol used for the library was the immunoSEQ multiplex PCR assay. The immuneACCESS repertoire file appears here via TCRdb, limited to in-frame rearrangements. These files lack a portion of the clones; in checked studies, under half of the deficit traces to unresolved V genes, and the cause of the others is not known. This sample gives 55,000 to 85,000 clones in total; approximately 76% of them show up just once. The top ten clonotypes cover about 17% of the sample. The specimen comprised peripheral blood, sampled from a patient treated with radiotherapy plus ipilimumab. The origin of the receptors is a human donor with non-small cell lung cancer whose response to radiotherapy plus ipilimumab could not be evaluated. Some clones in this sample may be carry-over from other donors' samples.

CDR3 nucleotides: TGTGCCACCAGCAGTTACCGGGACAGGACATACAATGAGCAGTTCTTC. It codes for CATSSYRDRTYNEQFF. This chain links TRBV15 with TRBJ2-1, with 8 nucleotides matching TRBD1. CDR1 LNHNV and CDR2 YYDKDF come from the germline V gene (reference sequence). The trim removed 3 bases at V and 4 bases at J, leaving 8 bases unmatched. This CDR3 contains 16 residues.

This chain uses TRBV4-3 with TRBJ2-7; a weak D match, TRBD1 (8 bases). Germline V gives CDR1 LGHNA, CDR2 YSLEER. The CDR3 is 17 amino acids. The V end lost 7 bases, the J end lost 3 bases, and 25 bases lay between the germline ends. The CDR3 bases are TGCGCCAGCAAGAGTGGGCCCGGACAGGGAGGGGTCTACGAGCAGTACTTC. This translates into CASKSGPGQGGVYEQYF.

This clone appeared a few times. The J gene is TRBJ1-3, the V gene TRBV5-1; 8 bases agree with TRBD1. The CDR3 is made up of 15 amino acids. The germline V gene encodes CDR1 SGHRS and CDR2 YFSETQ. V was pared by 4 bases and J by 0 bases, with 3 bases of the junction left unmatched. CDR3 sequence reads: CASSTGGSSGNTIYF. CDR3 nucleotides: TGCGCCAGCAGCACAGGGGGGAGCTCTGGAAACACCATATATTTT.

The chain joins TRBV18 to TRBJ2-2; D is perhaps TRBD1 (6 bases). Germline-derived CDR1 and CDR2 are KGHSH and LQKENI. V gave up 3 bases and J gave up 6 bases, with 14 bases separating them. This CDR3 is 15 amino acids long. CDR3 DNA sequence: TGTGCCAGCTCACCGCCGGGACCAGGGGCCGGGGAGCTGTTTTTT. Protein product: CASSPPGPGAGELFF.

The chain couples TRBV7-6 to TRBJ2-2; 10 bases map to TRBD2. This CDR3 region has 15 residues. V shed 5 bases and J 7 bases; nucleotides not matched to a gene: 7. Germline V lookup: CDR1 SGHVS, CDR2 FNYEAQ. Written as DNA, the CDR3 is TGTGCCAGCAGCCCCGGGACTAGCGTCGGCGGGGAGCTGTTTTTT. Protein: CASSPGTSVGGELFF.

This rearrangement joins TRBV2 to TRBJ1-1; the D is unclear. This CDR3 is built from 14 residues. Looked up from germline, CDR1 is SNHLY and CDR2 is FYNNEI. V was trimmed by 7 bases and J by 0 bases, leaving 12 bases between them. The CDR3 DNA is TGTGCCAGCAAGGAGGGTTCCATGAACACTGAAGCTTTCTTT. This translates into CASKEGSMNTEAFF.

V gene TRBV27 combines with J gene TRBJ1-5; unclear D gene. This CDR3 spans 13 amino acids. Between the trimmed V and J ends, which lost 0 bases and 11 bases, there was a span of 11 bases. Germline V lookup: CDR1 MNHEY, CDR2 SMNVEV (reference sequence). DNA for the CDR3: TGTGCCAGCAGTTTATCGAACGGTCCTTCCCAGCATTTT. Translated: CASSLSNGPSQHF.

The gene calls are TRBV10-3 and TRBJ2-5; 11 bases match TRBD2. Germline CDR1 reads ENHRY; CDR2 reads SYGVKD. This CDR3 has 15 amino acids. The junction had 2 bases not matched to a gene; V was cut back by 4 bases and J by 1 base. CDR3 loop: CAISGLAGGQETQYF. DNA of the CDR3: TGTGCCATCAGTGGGCTAGCGGGGGGCCAAGAGACCCAGTACTTC.

V usage is TRBV4-3 and J usage is TRBJ2-7; tentative D call: TRBD1 (6 bases). The germline V gene has CDR1 LGHNA and CDR2 YSLEER. The CDR3 sequence is 13 residues long. Trimming took 3 bases from V and 6 from J, leaving 12 bases between them. CDR3 region: CASSQTTGSEQYF. The CDR3 DNA is TGCGCCAGCAGCCAGACGACAGGCTCCGAGCAGTACTTC.

The chain combines TRBV18 with TRBJ1-5; a possible D gene is TRBD1 (5 bases). The CDR3 length is 15 residues. V lost 2 bases to trimming and J lost 4 bases, with 12 bases between them. In germline, CDR1 is KGHSH, CDR2 LQKENI. The CDR3 DNA sequence: TGTGCCAGCTCACCAATGGGGGGGTATAATCAGCCCCAGCATTTT. This gives the protein CASSPMGGYNQPQHF. Filled out from reference TRBV18 and TRBJ1-5, the complete variable domain reads NAGVMQNPRHLVRRRGQEARLRCSPMKGHSHVYWYRQLPEEGLKFMVYLQKENIIDESGMPKERFSAEFPKEGPSILRIQQVVRGDSAAYFCASSPMGGYNQPQHFGDGTRLSIL.

This clone occurred once. This CDR3 reads CATSREQGVGYGYTF. Here the CDR3 DNA reads TGTGCCACCAGCAGAGAACAGGGGGTTGGATATGGCTACACCTTC. The rearrangement uses TRBV15 and TRBJ1-2; 8 nucleotides line up with TRBD1. The CDR3 runs to 15 residues. Germline V lookup: CDR1 LNHNV, CDR2 YYDKDF (reference sequence). The J segment lost 5 bases and the V segment lost 0 bases, leaving 5 bases of the junction unmatched.

This rearrangement joins TRBV4-1 to TRBJ2-5; TRBD2 might be the D (5 bases). Germline lookup yields CDR1 MGHRA and CDR2 YSYEKL. V was trimmed by 4 bases and J by 5 bases, leaving 14 bases between them. The CDR3 spans 14 residues. Here the CDR3 reads CASSLVGVGETQYF. DNA for the CDR3: TGCGCCAGCAGCCTGGTCGGGGTTGGGGAGACCCAGTACTTC.

This clone has a single count. The chain uses TRBV2 and TRBJ2-4; 8 positions agree with TRBD1. The CDR3 has 13 amino acids. Trimming removed 4 bases from V and 7 bases from J; junction bases left unmatched: 3. Germline assignment: CDR1 SNHLY and CDR2 FYNNEI. This chain's CDR3 is CASSGQGSNIQYF. The CDR3 DNA sequence: TGTGCCAGCAGTGGACAGGGGTCGAACATTCAGTACTTC.

This clone was detected a few times. Other DNA sequences in the sample encode the same CDR3. V is TRBV6-6 and J is TRBJ2-7, with 7 bases lining up with TRBD1. Germline V gives CDR1 MNHNY, CDR2 SVGAGI (reference sequence). The CDR3 loop spans 14 amino acids. V lost 0 bases, J lost 3 bases, and 2 bases stayed unmatched. The CDR3 DNA reads as TGTGCCAGCAGTTACTCAAGGGACAGCTACGAGCAGTACTTC. It is translated as CASSYSRDSYEQYF.

This chain connects TRBV28 to TRBJ2-7, with TRBD1 identical over 7 bases. V lost 7 bases and J lost 4; bases outside the gene matches: 7. CDR1 and CDR2 (germline): MDHEN, SYDVKM. CDR3 size: 13 residues. Written as DNA, the CDR3 is TGTGCCAGCACCGGGACAGTTCAGTACGAGCAGTACTTC. Its translation: CASTGTVQYEQYF.

This clone was detected a few times. The J gene is TRBJ1-1, the V gene TRBV2, with 10 bases matching TRBD1. Looked up from germline, CDR1 is SNHLY and CDR2 is FYNNEI. Trimming cost V 10 bases and J 1 base; bases outside gene matches: 6. The length of the CDR3 is 14 residues. CDR3 coding DNA: TGTGCCACAGACAGGGGGCTGAGGAACACTGAAGCTTTCTTT. It encodes CATDRGLRNTEAFF.

V usage is TRBV5-1 and J usage is TRBJ2-1, with 9 positions matching TRBD1. This CDR3 is 14 amino acids long. The V gene's germline CDR1 is SGHRS and CDR2 YFSETQ. The junction had 2 bases not matched to a gene; V was cut back by 4 bases and J by 3 bases. CDR3 residues: CASSMGQGYNEQFF. In DNA form, the CDR3 reads TGCGCCAGCAGCATGGGACAGGGCTACAATGAGCAGTTCTTC.

This clone was seen once. Here the CDR3 DNA reads TGTGCCAGCTCACCTACCGGGACAGGGGGGCCCTCAGGGCCCCAGCATTTT. The encoded protein is CASSPTGTGGPSGPQHF. The chain carries TRBV18 and TRBJ1-5, with 11 bases matching TRBD1. J lost 9 bases, V lost 3 bases, and 13 bases had no gene match. Germline loops: CDR1 KGHSH, CDR2 LQKENI. This CDR3 is 17 amino acids long.

The rearrangement links TRBV5-6 to TRBJ2-5; D is unresolved. Near its end, the DNA agrees better with TRBJ2-7, so the J call may be wrong. CDR1 is SGHDT and CDR2 is YYEEEE in the germline V gene. The CDR3 runs 11 residues. The CDR3 DNA sequence: TGTGCCAGCAGCCAGGCCTACGAGCAGTACTTC. It translates to CASSQAYEQYF.

The chain employs TRBV5-6 and TRBJ1-1; D may be TRBD1 (5 bases). CDR1 and CDR2 from the germline V gene are SGHDT and YYEEEE. CDR3 length equals 17 residues. Trimming took off 2 bases at V and 4 bases at J, with 21 bases between the two ends. The CDR3 nucleotides read TGTGCCAGCAGCTTTCACAGGACCCATGGTCCGTCCACTGAAGCTTTCTTT. Translation: CASSFHRTHGPSTEAFF.

The rearrangement uses TRBV5-6 and TRBJ2-7, with TRBD1 identical over 7 bases. The CDR3 totals 14 residues. Looked up from germline, CDR1 is SGHDT and CDR2 is YYEEEE. Trimming took 2 bases from V and 2 from J; bases not matched to a gene: 4. CDR3 residues: CASSFRDRTYEQYF. The CDR3 DNA reads TGTGCCAGCAGCTTCCGGGACAGAACCTACGAGCAGTACTTC.

The rearrangement joins TRBV6-6 to TRBJ1-1; TRBD1 might be the D (6 bases). CDR1 is MNHNY and CDR2 is SVGAGI in the germline V gene (reference sequence). This CDR3 has 14 amino acids. The ends were cut back, 4 bases at V and 1 base at J, with 10 bases in the middle. CDR3 nucleotides: TGTGCCAGCAGTTTCTCGGGACAGAACACTGAAGCTTTCTTT. Translated: CASSFSGQNTEAFF.

The chain couples TRBV7-9 to TRBJ2-2; D is undetermined. Looked up from germline, CDR1 is SEHNR and CDR2 is FQNEAQ (reference sequence). This CDR3 contains 13 residues. The V end lost 1 base, the J end lost 6 bases, and 6 bases lay between the germline ends. CDR3 region: CASSLGLAGELFF. In nucleotides, the CDR3 is TGTGCCAGCAGCTTAGGATTAGCCGGGGAGCTGTTTTTT. The complete variable domain, with remaining parts taken from reference TRBV7-9 and TRBJ2-2, reads DTGVSQNPRHKITKRGQNVTFRCDPISEHNRLYWYRQTLGQGPEFLTYFQNEAQLEKSRLLSDRFSAERPKGSFSTLEIQRTEQGDSAMYLCASSLGLAGELFFGEGSRLTVL.

The chain employs TRBV5-8 and TRBJ1-2; no reliable D call. The CDR3 runs to 12 residues. Germline V lookup: CDR1 SGHTS, CDR2 YDEGEE. The ends were cut back, 0 bases at V and 13 bases at J, with 13 bases in the middle. The CDR3 DNA is TGTGCCAGCAGCTTGGATACACAGCGGTGCACCTTC. It is translated as CASSLDTQRCTF.